This TCR beta chain originates from a study of shared clonotypes between healthy human individuals. Overall study: Every donor yielded three CD4 naive, three CD4 memory, two CD8 naive and one CD8 memory plate.

On this clone: The antigen is not known.

The germline V gene has CDR1 SGDLS and CDR2 YYNGEE. Trimming left V 2 bases short and J 9 bases short, with 9 bases between. This CDR3 has 12 residues. This was a deep-level run. Libraries were prepared by immunoSEQ multiplex PCR; TCRdb keeps only in-frame clonotypes and omits some of them. This table holds around 1.9 million clones, 85% to 95% found once. CD45RO-negative, CCR7-positively selected cells formed the naive CD8 fraction, excluding terminally differentiated effector memory CD45RA+ cells. Study-level results: Generally, naive subsets (rather than memory subsets) showed larger estimated richness.

This TCR was recovered from a young man in good health. Some clones in this sample may be carry-over from other donors' samples. The sequenced sample was naive CD8+ T cells from PBMCs. The chain employs TRBV9 and TRBJ2-1, with D possibly being TRBD1 (6 bases). In DNA, the CDR3 is TGTGCCAGCAGCGTCATAGGGGGTGAGCAGTTCTTC. As protein: CASSVIGGEQFF.